This T cell receptor (beta chain) came from a study of beta chain features in type 1 diabetes. Study-level points and caveats: Whether HLA type influences TCRB rearrangement remained unresolved here. In cDNA sequencing, cells with high TCR expression could be over-represented. All four CD4+ subsets from Type 1 diabetes patients carried moderately but significantly shorter TCRB CDR3s.

Staining for CD45RO/CCR7/CD25/CD127/CD95/CD27 allowed sorting of CD4+ naive, central memory, regulatory and stem cell-like memory cells. Details on this clone: Its specificity is not known.

The study reverse transcribed the entire isolated RNA, so it sequenced expressed TCRB transcripts. The method was immunoSEQ multiplex PCR; TCRdb's version includes in-frame clones alone and lacks a portion of them. This table holds about 270,000 clones, roughly 13% found once. V lost 7 bases, J lost 3 bases, and 10 bases lay in between. Per germline, CDR1 MDHEN and CDR2 SYDVKM. The CDR3 runs to 13 residues. The clonotype originates from a man aged 25 to 40 with type 1 diabetes. The chain combines TRBV28 with TRBJ1-5; no clear D gene. Material for sequencing was naive CD4+ T cells from blood. CDR3 DNA sequence: TGTGCCAGCACCGAGAATTTCAATCAGCCCCAGCATTTT. This translates into CASTENFNQPQHF. Using reference TRBV28 and TRBJ1-5 for the parts outside the CDR3, the full variable domain is DVKVTQSSRYLVKRTGEKVFLECVQDMDHENMFWYRQDPGLGLRLIYFSYDVKMKEKGDIPEGYSVSREKKERFSLILESASTNQTSMYLCASTENFNQPQHFGDGTRLSIL.